This T cell receptor (beta chain) was retrieved from a study of cytomegalovirus exposure and HLA in healthy donors. The V and J ends lost 4 bases and 3 bases, in that order; junction bases with no gene match: 6. Per the germline V gene, CDR1 is SGDLS and CDR2 is YYNGEE. The CDR3 is made up of 14 amino acids. Worth noting for this clone: Its cognate antigen is unknown.

The assay was immunoSEQ multiplex PCR, and TCRdb's table has in-frame clones only and misses some. The data show 120,000 or so clones, about 89% seen once. Study-wide findings and caveats: Cytomegalovirus-associated status was assigned to some 180 TCR beta chains.

The chain employs TRBV9 and TRBJ2-7; 8 bases are a match to TRBD2. Material: PBMCs. The source of this sequence is a woman aged 18 to 35 in good health and CMV-seronegative. The CDR3 coding sequence is TGTGCCAGCAGCCCGGGAGGGACGGGCTACGAGCAGTACTTC. It translates to CASSPGGTGYEQYF.